The T cell receptor beta chain described here comes from a study of T cells after yellow fever vaccination. Regarding the study as a whole: Weaker overall, the secondary response nonetheless peaked faster (day 5 versus 15).

This clonotype was detected a few times. What it binds is not known. TCRdb reprocessed the 5' RACE reads via MiXCR and lists one record per CDR3 protein. The sample shows fewer than 500,000 distinct CDR3 sequences, 15% to 20% of them seen only once. Sequenced here: PBMCs, sampled before the yellow fever booster vaccination. The receptor was isolated from a man aged 18 to 29 who received the YFV17D yellow fever vaccine.

In DNA, the CDR3 is TGTGCCAGCGGGGCTGGATTAGCTTTCTTT. It yields the protein CASGAGLAFF. This chain connects TRBV6-1 to TRBJ1-1; a possible D gene is TRBD1 (5 bases). The germline V and J ends were trimmed by 8 bases and 10 bases, with 11 bases remaining between them. Germline V lookup: CDR1 MNHNS, CDR2 SASEGT. The CDR3 is 10 residues long.